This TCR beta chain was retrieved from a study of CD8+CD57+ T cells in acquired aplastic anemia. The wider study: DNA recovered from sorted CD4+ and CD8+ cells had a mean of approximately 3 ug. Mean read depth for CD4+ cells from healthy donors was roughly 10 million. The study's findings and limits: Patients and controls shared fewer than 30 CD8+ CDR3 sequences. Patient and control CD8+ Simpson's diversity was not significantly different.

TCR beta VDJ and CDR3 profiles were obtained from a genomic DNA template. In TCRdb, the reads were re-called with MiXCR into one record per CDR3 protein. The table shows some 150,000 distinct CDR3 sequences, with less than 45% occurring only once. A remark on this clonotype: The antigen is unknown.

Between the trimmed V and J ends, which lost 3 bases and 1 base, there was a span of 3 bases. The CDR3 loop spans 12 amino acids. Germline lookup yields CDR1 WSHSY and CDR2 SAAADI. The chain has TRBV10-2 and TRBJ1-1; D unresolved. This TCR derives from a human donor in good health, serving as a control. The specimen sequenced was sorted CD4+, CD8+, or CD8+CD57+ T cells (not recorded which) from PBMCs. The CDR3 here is CASSETNTEAFF. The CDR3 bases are TGCGCCAGCAGTGAAACGAACACTGAAGCTTTCTTT.